This T cell receptor (beta chain) appears in the sequencing data of a study of identical twins. MiXCR was run by TCRdb on the 5' RACE reads, yielding one entry per CDR3 protein. Among over 500,000 distinct CDR3 sequences listed, around 20% were seen once. CDR3 length: 16 residues. Trimming shortened V by 2 bases and J by 8 bases, and 18 bases separated the two germline ends. The sample was also reused in another study, on T cells expressing NK-cell markers. That work adds: Among a few donors, these clonotypes also ranked first in the CD3+CD56-NKG2C+ fraction.

What was sequenced was CD4+ T cells sorted from blood. V gene TRBV12-3 or TRBV12-4 combines with J gene TRBJ1-4; a possible D gene is TRBD1 (5 bases). This clonotype was sampled from a woman younger than 30 in good health. CDR3 residues: CASSLFSRVSQEKLFF. CDR3 nucleotide sequence: TGTGCCAGCAGTTTATTTAGCAGGGTCAGTCAGGAAAAACTGTTTTTT.